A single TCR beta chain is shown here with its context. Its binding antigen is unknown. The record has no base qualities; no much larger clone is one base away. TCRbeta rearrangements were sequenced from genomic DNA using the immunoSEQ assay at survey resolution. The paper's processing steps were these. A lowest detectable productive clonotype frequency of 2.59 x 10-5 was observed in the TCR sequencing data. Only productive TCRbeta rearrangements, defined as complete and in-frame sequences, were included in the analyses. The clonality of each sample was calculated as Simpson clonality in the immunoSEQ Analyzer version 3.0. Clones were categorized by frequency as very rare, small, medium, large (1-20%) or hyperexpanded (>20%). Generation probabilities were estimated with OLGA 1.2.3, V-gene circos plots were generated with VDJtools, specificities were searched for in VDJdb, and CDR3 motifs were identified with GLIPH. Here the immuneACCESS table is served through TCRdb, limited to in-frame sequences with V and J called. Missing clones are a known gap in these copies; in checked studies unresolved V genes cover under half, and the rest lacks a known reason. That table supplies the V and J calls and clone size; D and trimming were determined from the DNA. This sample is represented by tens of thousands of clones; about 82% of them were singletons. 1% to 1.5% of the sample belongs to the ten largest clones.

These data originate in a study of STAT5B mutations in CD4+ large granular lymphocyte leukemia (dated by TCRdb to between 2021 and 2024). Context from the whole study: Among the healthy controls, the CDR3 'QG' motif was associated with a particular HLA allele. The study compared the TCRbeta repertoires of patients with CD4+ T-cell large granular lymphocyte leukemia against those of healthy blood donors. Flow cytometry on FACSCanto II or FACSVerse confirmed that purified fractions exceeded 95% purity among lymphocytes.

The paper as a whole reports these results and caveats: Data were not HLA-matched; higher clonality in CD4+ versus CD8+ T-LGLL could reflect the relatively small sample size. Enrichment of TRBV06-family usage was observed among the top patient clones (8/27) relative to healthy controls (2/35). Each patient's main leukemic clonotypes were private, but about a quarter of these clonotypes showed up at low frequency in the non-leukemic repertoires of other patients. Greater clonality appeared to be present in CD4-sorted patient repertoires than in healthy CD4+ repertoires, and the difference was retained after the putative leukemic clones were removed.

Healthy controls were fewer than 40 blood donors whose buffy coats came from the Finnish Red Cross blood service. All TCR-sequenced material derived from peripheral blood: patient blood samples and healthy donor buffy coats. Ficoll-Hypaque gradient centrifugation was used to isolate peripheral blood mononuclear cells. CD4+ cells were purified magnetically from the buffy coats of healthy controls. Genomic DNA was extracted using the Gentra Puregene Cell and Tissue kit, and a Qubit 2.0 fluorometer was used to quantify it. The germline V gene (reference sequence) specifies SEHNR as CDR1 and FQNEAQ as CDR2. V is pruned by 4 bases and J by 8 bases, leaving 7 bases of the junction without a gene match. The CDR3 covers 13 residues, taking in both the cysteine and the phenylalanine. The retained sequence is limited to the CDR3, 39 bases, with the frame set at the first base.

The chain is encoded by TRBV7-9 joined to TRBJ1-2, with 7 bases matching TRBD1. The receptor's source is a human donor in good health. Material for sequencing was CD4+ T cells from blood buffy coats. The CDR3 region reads CASSSGQPLGYTF. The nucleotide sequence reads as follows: TGTGCCAGCAGCTCGGGACAGCCGCTAGGCTACACCTTC.